The present entry profiles one T cell receptor (beta chain) with its context. Its antigen is unknown. Base quality data are lacking; no much larger clone is found one base away. Whole blood was collected in K2EDTA tubes by collaborating institutions according to the institutions' own protocols. For TCRbeta analysis, collaborator samples were shipped as frozen whole blood, as isolated PBMCs, or as DNA extracted from either sample type. TCRbeta CDR3 regions were amplified from genomic DNA using the immunoSEQ Assay, a bias-controlled multiplex PCR. In the source study's methods: The number of nucleated cells in each sample was estimated by amplification of reference gene primers within the assay. Sequence reads were collapsed and filtered to measure the absolute abundance of every unique TCRbeta CDR3 rearrangement. For each sample, productive Simpson clonality was calculated as the square root of Simpson's diversity index across productive rearrangements. TCRdb obtained this table from immuneACCESS and retained in-frame rearrangements with V and J assigned. These tables miss some clones; where compared with another copy, unresolved V genes account for less than half of the shortfall, and the remainder is unexplained. V, J and clone size are taken as reported in that table, and D and trimming were inferred from the DNA itself. This sample is represented by about 69,000 clones; roughly 85% of them were singletons. Of the sample, about 2.9% falls within the top ten clones.

From the cysteine through the phenylalanine, the CDR3 covers 19 amino acids. CDR3 DNA is the only sequence kept; it has 57 bases, read in frame from the first base. V is shortened by 2 bases, J by 0 bases, and the region joining them spans 20 bases. CDR1 MNHEY and CDR2 SMNVEV were looked up in the germline V gene (reference sequence). These data are taken from a study of blood T cell repertoires in COVID-19 (dated by TCRdb to the early 2020s). Notes on the research overall: The collaborator samples originated in the United States, Italy and Spain and spanned the acute and convalescent phases of COVID-19. The prospective study material was composed of cDNA or gDNA derived from T cells, B-cell-depleted T cells, or PBMCs. The dataset comprised deeply sampled blood TCRbeta repertoires from subjects exposed to, actively infected with, or recovered from COVID-19. The repertoires were made available in a free public database intended to serve as a resource for research on the immune response to SARS-CoV-2. The samples were drawn from the first 160 participants of the ongoing ImmuneRACE study and from 1,254 subjects provided by 6 global collaborators. Sample metadata almost always included a de-identified subject ID, COVID-19 status, age in years and sex. HLA class I and class II types, where available, came from metadata supplied by the sample provider rather than from assay-based typing.

Overall study outcomes, separate from this receptor: Clinical and demographic metadata were provided uncurated, with the amount varying by source and participant.

Sequencing used peripheral blood. The receptor was isolated from a man older than 75 with acute or convalescent COVID-19. This sequence uses TRBV27 and TRBJ2-1; the best D guess is TRBD2, with 6 bases matching. CDR3 region: CASSLRRDSEPSSYNEQFF. The DNA reads as follows: TGTGCCAGCAGTTTAAGGCGGGACTCCGAACCTAGCTCCTACAATGAGCAGTTCTTC.